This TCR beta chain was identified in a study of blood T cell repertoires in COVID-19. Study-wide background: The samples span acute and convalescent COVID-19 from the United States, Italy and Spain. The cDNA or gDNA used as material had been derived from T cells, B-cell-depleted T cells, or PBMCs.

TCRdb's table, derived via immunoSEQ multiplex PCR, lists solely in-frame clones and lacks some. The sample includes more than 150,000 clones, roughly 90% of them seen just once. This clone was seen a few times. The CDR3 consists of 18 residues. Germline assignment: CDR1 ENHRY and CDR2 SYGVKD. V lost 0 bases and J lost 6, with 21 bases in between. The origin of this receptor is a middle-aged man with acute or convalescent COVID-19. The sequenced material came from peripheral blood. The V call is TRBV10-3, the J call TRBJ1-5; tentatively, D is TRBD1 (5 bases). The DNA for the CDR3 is TGTGCCATCAGTGAGTCGGCGGCCTTAAAGGGACTCATTCAGCCCCAGCATTTT. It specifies CAISESAALKGLIQPQHF.